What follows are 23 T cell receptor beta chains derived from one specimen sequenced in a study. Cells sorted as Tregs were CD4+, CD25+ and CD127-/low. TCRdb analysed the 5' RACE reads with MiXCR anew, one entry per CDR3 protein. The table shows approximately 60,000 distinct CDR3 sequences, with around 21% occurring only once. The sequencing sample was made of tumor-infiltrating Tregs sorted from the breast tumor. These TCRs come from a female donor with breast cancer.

The CDR3 DNA is TGTGCCAGCAGTTCCTATCCAGATACGCAGTATTTT. It encodes CASSSYPDTQYF. The rearrangement joins TRBV6-5 to TRBJ2-3; D remains unclear. The CDR3 is 12 residues long. Trimming shortened V by 4 bases and J by 4 bases, and 6 bases separated the two germline ends. Looked up from germline, CDR1 is MNHEY and CDR2 is SVGAGI.

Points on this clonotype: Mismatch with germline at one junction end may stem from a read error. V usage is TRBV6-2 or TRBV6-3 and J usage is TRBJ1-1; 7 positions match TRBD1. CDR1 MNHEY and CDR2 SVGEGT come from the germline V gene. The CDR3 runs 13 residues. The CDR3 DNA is TGTGCCAACAGTCGGACAGGCTACACTGAAGCTTTCTTT. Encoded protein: CANSRTGYTEAFF.

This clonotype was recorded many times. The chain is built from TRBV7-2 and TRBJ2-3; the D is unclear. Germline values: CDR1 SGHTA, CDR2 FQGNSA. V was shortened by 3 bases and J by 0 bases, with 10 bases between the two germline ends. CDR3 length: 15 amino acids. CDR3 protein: CASSLGYLSTDTQYF. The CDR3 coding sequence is TGTGCCAGCAGCTTGGGCTACCTTAGCACAGATACGCAGTATTTT.

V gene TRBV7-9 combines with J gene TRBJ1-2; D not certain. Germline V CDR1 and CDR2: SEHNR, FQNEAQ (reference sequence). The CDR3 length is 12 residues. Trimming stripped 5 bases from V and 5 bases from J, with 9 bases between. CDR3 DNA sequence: TGTGCCAGCAGCACTACGGGATATGGCTACACCTTC. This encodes CASSTTGYGYTF.

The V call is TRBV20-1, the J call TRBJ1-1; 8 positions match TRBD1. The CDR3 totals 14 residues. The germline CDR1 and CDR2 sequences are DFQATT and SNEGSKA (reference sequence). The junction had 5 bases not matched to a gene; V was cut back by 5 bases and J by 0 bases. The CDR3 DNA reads TGCAGTGCTTATCGGGACAGGATGAACACTGAAGCTTTCTTT. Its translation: CSAYRDRMNTEAFF.

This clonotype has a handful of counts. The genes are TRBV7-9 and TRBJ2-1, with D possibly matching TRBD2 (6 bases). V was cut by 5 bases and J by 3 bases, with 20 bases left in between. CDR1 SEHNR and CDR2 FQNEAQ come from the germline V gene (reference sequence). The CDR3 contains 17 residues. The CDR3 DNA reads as TGTGCCAGCAGCCCAGGGCAAGGGACTTTTATCTACAATGAGCAGTTCTTC. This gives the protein CASSPGQGTFIYNEQFF.

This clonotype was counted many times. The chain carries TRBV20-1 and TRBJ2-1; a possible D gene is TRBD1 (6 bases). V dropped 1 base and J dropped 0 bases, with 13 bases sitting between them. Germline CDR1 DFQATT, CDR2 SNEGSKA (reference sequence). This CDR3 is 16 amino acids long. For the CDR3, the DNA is TGCAGTGCTAGAGTTAACAGGGCCAGCTCCTACAATGAGCAGTTCTTC. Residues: CSARVNRASSYNEQFF.

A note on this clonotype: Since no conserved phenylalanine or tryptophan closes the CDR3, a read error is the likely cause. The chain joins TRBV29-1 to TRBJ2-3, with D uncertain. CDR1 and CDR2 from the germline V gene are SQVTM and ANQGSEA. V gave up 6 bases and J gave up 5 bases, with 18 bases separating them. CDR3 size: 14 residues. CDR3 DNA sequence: TGCAGCGTCCTTGATAGCAGGAGTGGAGATACGCAGTATTTA. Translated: CSVLDSRSGDTQYL.

CDR3 in DNA: TGCAGTGCTAGTCTGCGGGGTGGTAACACTGAAGCTTTCTTT. Translation: CSASLRGGNTEAFF. The chain recombines TRBV20-1 with TRBJ1-1; D is uncertain. Germline V lookup: CDR1 DFQATT, CDR2 SNEGSKA (reference sequence). The V end lost 3 bases, the J end lost 2 bases, and 13 bases lay between the germline ends. There are 14 residues in the CDR3.

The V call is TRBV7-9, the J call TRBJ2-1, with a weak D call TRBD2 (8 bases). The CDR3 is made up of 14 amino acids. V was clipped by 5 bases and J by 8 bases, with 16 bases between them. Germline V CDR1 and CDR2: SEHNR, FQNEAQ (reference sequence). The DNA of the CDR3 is TGTGCCAGCAGCCAAGGGACAGCGGGGGATGAGCAGTTCTTC. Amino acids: CASSQGTAGDEQFF.

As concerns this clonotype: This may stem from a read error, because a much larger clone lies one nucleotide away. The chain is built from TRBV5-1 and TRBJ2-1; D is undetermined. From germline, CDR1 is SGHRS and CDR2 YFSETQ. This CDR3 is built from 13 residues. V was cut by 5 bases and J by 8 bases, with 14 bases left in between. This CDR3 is CASSQLRRYEQFF. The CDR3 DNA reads TGCGCCAGCAGTCAACTTAGAAGGTATGAGCAGTTCTTC.

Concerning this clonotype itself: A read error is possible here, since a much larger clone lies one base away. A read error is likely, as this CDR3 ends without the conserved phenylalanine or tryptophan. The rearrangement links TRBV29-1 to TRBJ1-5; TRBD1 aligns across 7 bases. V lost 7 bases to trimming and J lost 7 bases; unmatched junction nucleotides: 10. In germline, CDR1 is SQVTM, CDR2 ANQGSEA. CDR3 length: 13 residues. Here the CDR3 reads CSGATGNGQPQHL. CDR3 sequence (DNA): TGCAGCGGTGCGACAGGGAACGGACAGCCCCAGCATTTG.

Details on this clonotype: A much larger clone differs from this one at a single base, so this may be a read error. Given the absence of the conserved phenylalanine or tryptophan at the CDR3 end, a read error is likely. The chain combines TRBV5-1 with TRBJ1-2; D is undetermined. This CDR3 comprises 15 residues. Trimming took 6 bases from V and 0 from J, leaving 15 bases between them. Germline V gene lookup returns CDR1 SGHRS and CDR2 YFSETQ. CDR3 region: CASTSDRYPNYGYTL. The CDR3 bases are TGCGCCAGCACTTCGGACCGCTACCCTAACTATGGCTACACCCTC.

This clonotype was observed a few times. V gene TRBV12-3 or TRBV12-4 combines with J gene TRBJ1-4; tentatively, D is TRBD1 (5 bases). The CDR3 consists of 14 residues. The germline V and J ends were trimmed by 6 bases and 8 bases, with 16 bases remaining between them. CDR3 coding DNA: TGTGCCAGCAGCCCCCGGCAGGGAGCGGAAAAACTGTTTTTT. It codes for CASSPRQGAEKLFF.

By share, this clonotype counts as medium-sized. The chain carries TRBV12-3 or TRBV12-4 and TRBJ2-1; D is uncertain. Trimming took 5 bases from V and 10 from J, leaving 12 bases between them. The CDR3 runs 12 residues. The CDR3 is CASSSDVREQFF. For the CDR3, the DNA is TGTGCCAGCAGTAGCGATGTCAGGGAGCAGTTCTTC.

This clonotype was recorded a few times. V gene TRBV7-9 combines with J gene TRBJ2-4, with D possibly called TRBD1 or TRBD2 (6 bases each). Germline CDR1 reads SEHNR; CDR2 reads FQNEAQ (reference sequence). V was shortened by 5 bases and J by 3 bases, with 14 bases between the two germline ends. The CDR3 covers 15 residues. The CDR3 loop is CASSQGGQFKNIQYF. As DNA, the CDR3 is TGTGCCAGCAGCCAAGGGGGGCAGTTCAAAAACATTCAGTACTTC. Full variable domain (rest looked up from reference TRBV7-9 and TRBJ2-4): DTGVSQNPRHKITKRGQNVTFRCDPISEHNRLYWYRQTLGQGPEFLTYFQNEAQLEKSRLLSDRFSAERPKGSFSTLEIQRTEQGDSAMYLCASSQGGQFKNIQYFGAGTRLSVL.

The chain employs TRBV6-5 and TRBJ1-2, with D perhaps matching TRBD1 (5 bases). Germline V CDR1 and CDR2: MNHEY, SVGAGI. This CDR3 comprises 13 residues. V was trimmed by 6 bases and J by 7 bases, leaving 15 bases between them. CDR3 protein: CASSLGTYRGYTF. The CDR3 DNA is TGTGCCAGCAGCCTAGGGACCTATCGTGGCTACACCTTC.

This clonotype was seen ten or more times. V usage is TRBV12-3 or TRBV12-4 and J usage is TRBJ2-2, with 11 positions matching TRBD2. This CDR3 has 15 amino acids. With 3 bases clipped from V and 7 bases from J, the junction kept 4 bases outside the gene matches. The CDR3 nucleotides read TGTGCCAGCAGTTTTAGCGGGAGGGCCATCGGGGAGCTGTTTTTT. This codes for CASSFSGRAIGELFF.

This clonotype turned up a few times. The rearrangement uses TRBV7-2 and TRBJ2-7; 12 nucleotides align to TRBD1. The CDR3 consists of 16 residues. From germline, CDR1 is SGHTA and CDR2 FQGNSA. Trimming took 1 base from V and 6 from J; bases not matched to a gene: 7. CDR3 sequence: CASSLVSGQGAREQYF. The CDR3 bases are TGTGCCAGCAGCTTAGTTTCGGGACAGGGGGCCCGCGAGCAGTACTTC.

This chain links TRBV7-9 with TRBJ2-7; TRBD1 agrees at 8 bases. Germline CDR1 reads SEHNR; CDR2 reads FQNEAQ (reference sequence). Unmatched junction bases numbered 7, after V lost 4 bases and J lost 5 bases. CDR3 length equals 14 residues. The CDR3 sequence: CASSYLDRDNEQYF. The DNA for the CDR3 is TGTGCCAGCAGCTACCTGGACAGGGACAACGAGCAGTACTTC.

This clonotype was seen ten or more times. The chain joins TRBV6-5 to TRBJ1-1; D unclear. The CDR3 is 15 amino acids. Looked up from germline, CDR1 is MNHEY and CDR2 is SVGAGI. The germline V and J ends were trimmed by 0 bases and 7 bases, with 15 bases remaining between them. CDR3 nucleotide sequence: TGTGCCAGCAGTTACTCGATTGCTTTGGATTTTGAAGCTTTCTTT. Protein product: CASSYSIALDFEAFF.

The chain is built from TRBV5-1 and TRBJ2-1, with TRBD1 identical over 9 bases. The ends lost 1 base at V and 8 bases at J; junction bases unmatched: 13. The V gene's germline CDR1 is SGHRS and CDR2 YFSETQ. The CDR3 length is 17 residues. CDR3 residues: CASSLYAPGQGKDEQFF. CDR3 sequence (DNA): TGCGCCAGCAGCTTGTACGCGCCGGGACAGGGTAAAGATGAGCAGTTCTTC.

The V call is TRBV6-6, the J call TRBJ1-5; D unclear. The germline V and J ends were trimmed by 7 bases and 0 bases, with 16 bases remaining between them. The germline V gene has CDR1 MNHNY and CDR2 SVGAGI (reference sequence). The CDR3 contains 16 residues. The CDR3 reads CASTDRRRYSNQPQHF. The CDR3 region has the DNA TGTGCCAGCACCGATCGACGGAGATATAGCAATCAGCCCCAGCATTTT.